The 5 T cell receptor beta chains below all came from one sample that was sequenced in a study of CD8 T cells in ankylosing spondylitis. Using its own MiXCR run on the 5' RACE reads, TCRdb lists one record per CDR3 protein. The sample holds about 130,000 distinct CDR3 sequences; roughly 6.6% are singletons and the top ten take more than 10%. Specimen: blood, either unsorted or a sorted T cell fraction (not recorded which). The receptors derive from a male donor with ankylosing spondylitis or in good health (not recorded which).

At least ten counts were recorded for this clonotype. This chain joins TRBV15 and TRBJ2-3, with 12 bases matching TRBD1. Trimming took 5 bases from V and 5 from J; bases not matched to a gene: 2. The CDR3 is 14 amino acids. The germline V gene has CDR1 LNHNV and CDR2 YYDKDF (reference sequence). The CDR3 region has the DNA TGTGCCACCAGCCGGGACAGGGGGCAAGATACGCAGTATTTT. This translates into CATSRDRGQDTQYF.

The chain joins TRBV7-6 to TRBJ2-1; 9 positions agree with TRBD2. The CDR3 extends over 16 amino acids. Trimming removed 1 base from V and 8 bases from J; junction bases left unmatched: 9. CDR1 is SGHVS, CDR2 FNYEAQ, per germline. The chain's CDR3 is CASSLVFSGRFDEQFF. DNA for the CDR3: TGTGCCAGCAGCTTAGTTTTTAGCGGGAGATTCGATGAGCAGTTCTTC.

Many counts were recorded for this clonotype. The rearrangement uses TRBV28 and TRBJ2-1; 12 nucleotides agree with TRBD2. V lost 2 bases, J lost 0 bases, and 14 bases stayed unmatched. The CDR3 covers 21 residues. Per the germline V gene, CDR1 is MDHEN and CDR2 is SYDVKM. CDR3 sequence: CASSLDNRGTSGRHSYNEQFF. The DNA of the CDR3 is TGTGCCAGCAGTTTAGACAACCGGGGGACTAGCGGGCGGCACTCCTACAATGAGCAGTTCTTC. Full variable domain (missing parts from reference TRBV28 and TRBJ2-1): DVKVTQSSRYLVKRTGEKVFLECVQDMDHENMFWYRQDPGLGLRLIYFSYDVKMKEKGDIPEGYSVSREKKERFSLILESASTNQTSMYLCASSLDNRGTSGRHSYNEQFFGPGTRLTVL.

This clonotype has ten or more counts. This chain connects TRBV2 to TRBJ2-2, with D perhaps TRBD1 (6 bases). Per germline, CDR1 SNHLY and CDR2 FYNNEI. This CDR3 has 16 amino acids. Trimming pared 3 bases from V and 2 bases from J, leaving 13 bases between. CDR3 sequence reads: CASSDETGINTGELFF. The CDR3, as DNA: TGTGCCAGCAGTGATGAGACAGGCATAAACACCGGGGAGCTGTTTTTT.

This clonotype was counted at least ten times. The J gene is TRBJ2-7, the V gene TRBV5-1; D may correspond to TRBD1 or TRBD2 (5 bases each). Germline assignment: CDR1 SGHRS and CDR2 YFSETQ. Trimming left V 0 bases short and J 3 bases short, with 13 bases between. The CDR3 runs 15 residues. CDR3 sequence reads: CASSLVTGQSYEQYF. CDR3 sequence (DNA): TGCGCCAGCAGCTTGGTAACGGGGCAAAGCTACGAGCAGTACTTC. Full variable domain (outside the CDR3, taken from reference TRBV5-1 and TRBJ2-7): KAGVTQTPRYLIKTRGQQVTLSCSPISGHRSVSWYQQTPGQGLQFLFEYFSETQRNKGNFPGRFSGRQFSNSRSEMNVSTLELGDSALYLCASSLVTGQSYEQYFGPGTRLTVT.